This record covers a single TCR beta chain. The data belong to a study of blood T cell repertoires in COVID-19. Sequenced by immunoSEQ multiplex PCR; TCRdb stores in-frame clones only, minus some. The sample lists a few hundred thousand clones, almost 90% occurring once. This CDR3 is built from 15 residues. CDR1 and CDR2 from the germline V gene are SGHDN and FVKESK. V was pared by 0 bases and J by 3 bases, with 5 bases of the junction left unmatched. The TCR sequence derives from a woman aged 18-35 years with acute COVID-19. The source material was PBMCs or T cells enriched from blood (not recorded which). The genes are TRBV14 and TRBJ2-7; 7 nucleotides agree with TRBD1. CDR3 protein: CASSQETGLSYEQYF. The DNA for the CDR3 is TGTGCCAGCAGCCAAGAGACAGGGTTGAGCTACGAGCAGTACTTC.